Shown below are 27 T cell receptor beta chains from a single sample sequenced in a study of blood T cell repertoires in COVID-19. Libraries were prepared by immunoSEQ multiplex PCR; TCRdb keeps only in-frame clonotypes and omits some of them. The data contain 95,000 to 120,000 clones, over 70% of them singletons. Sequenced: peripheral blood. These receptors originate from a man in his fifties with acute or convalescent COVID-19.

The chain has TRBV29-1 and TRBJ1-1; a weak D match, TRBD1 (5 bases). The germline V gene has CDR1 SQVTM and CDR2 ANQGSEA. The CDR3 covers 11 residues. Deletions cut 8 bases from V and 11 bases from J, with 18 bases between. The CDR3: CSSAGGSEAFF. CDR3 sequence (DNA): TGCAGCTCCGCGGGGGGTTCGGAGGCTTTCTTT.

The genes are TRBV5-5 and TRBJ2-7; D remains unclear. The CDR3 totals 15 residues. V lost 4 bases and J 0 bases, leaving 14 bases between the germline ends. Germline CDR1 and CDR2: SGHKS and YYEKEE (reference sequence). In nucleotides, the CDR3 is TGTGCCAGCAGCGCCGCGCCTCTTAGCTCCTACGAGCAGTACGTC. Encoded protein: CASSAAPLSSYEQYV.

The rearrangement joins TRBV5-4 to TRBJ2-2, with TRBD2 matching over 11 bases. With 2 bases clipped from V and 1 base from J, the junction kept 1 base outside the gene matches. CDR3 length equals 16 residues. Per germline, CDR1 SGHNT and CDR2 YYREEE (reference sequence). Written as DNA, the CDR3 is TGTGCCAGCAGCTTTAGCGGGGGGGTGAACACCGGGGAGCTGTTTTTT. This sequence encodes CASSFSGGVNTGELFF.

A few counts support this clone. The genes are TRBV30 and TRBJ2-7; 12 nucleotides match TRBD2. Germline CDR1 GTSNPN, CDR2 SVGIG (reference sequence). This CDR3 is 13 amino acids long. The J segment lost 7 bases and the V segment lost 5 bases, leaving 6 bases of the junction unmatched. The DNA for the CDR3 is TGTGCCTGGGCTCTAGCGGGGGGGCGTGAGCAGTACGTC. Protein sequence: CAWALAGGREQYV.

The genes are TRBV27 and TRBJ1-5; D unresolved. The CDR3 runs 13 residues. V shed 5 bases and J shed 5 bases, with 10 bases lying between them. Germline loops: CDR1 MNHEY, CDR2 SMNVEV (reference sequence). As DNA, the CDR3 is TGTGCCAGCAGTCCTACGGGTTATCAGCCCCAGCATTTT. Translated: CASSPTGYQPQHF.

V usage is TRBV6-1 and J usage is TRBJ2-3; D possibly corresponds to TRBD1 (5 bases). The V gene's germline CDR1 is MNHNS and CDR2 SASEGT. Trimming cost V 3 bases and J 3 bases, with 19 bases left between them. The CDR3 spans 17 residues. The CDR3 nucleotides are TGTGCCAGCAGTGACCCCTTCCGGCGACAGTCAACAGATACGCAGTATTTT. It encodes CASSDPFRRQSTDTQYF.

This chain links TRBV27 with TRBJ1-6; D may be TRBD1 (6 bases). Trimming cost V 5 bases and J 7 bases, with 18 bases left between them. The CDR3 runs to 16 residues. In germline, CDR1 is MNHEY, CDR2 SMNVEV (reference sequence). The CDR3 here is CASSKPMTGQNSPLHF. CDR3 nucleotide sequence: TGTGCCAGCAGTAAACCGATGACAGGTCAAAATTCACCCCTCCACTTT.

The table lists this clone with a few counts. V is TRBV25-1 and J is TRBJ2-3; D is uncertain. With 2 bases removed from V and 5 bases from J, the gap between germline ends came to 5 bases. This CDR3 has 12 amino acids. Germline CDR1 reads MGHDK; CDR2 reads SYGVNS. The DNA of the CDR3 is TGTGCCAGCAGTGAAAGAGAAGATACGCAGTATTTT. The encoded protein is CASSEREDTQYF.

This chain links TRBV24-1 with TRBJ2-3; a possible D gene is TRBD1 (5 bases). From germline, CDR1 is KGHDR and CDR2 SFDVKD. Trimming cost V 3 bases and J 2 bases, with 14 bases left between them. The CDR3 is 16 amino acids. The CDR3 spells CATSDPGSRSTDTQYF. CDR3 DNA: TGTGCCACCAGTGATCCAGGGTCTAGATCCACAGATACGCAGTATTTT.

The chain couples TRBV6-6 to TRBJ1-2; D remains ambiguous. V lost 7 bases and J lost 5, with 11 bases in between. The germline gives CDR1 MNHNY, CDR2 SVGAGI (reference sequence). This CDR3 has 12 amino acids. The CDR3 loop reads CASTDSQYGYTF. The CDR3 coding sequence is TGTGCCAGCACGGATTCACAGTATGGCTACACCTTC.

The chain couples TRBV4-1 to TRBJ1-4; D perhaps matches TRBD1 (5 bases). Trimming cost V 3 bases and J 0 bases, with 11 bases left between them. Germline assignment: CDR1 MGHRA and CDR2 YSYEKL. The CDR3 is 16 residues long. CDR3 region: CASSQQPGTTNEKLFF. The CDR3 coding sequence is TGCGCCAGCAGCCAGCAACCAGGGACAACTAATGAAAAACTGTTTTTT.

The chain links TRBV3-1 (or the pseudogene TRBV3-2) to TRBJ2-1; TRBD1 matches 9 bases. The V gene end was trimmed by 5 bases and the J gene end by 4 bases; junction bases not matched to a gene: 6. CDR3 length: 15 residues. Germline V lookup: CDR1 LGHDT, CDR2 YNNKEL (reference sequence). The CDR3 is CASSYGTGRYNEQFF. The DNA for the CDR3 is TGTGCCAGCAGCTACGGGACAGGGAGATACAATGAGCAGTTCTTC.

V usage is TRBV5-1 and J usage is TRBJ1-1; D unclear. The CDR3 extends over 14 amino acids. The germline V gene encodes CDR1 SGHRS and CDR2 YFSETQ. Trimming pared 0 bases from V and 1 base from J, leaving 7 bases between. The CDR3 loop reads CASSLDAANTEAFF. For the CDR3, the DNA is TGCGCCAGCAGCTTGGACGCGGCGAACACTGAAGCTTTCTTT.

The chain carries TRBV3-1 (or the pseudogene TRBV3-2) and TRBJ1-1; D is unresolved. Germline CDR1 LGHDT, CDR2 YNNKEL (reference sequence). The CDR3 runs 12 residues. The V gene lost 4 bases and the J gene lost 5 bases, with 8 bases spanning the gap. The CDR3 region is CASSPAGTEAFF. The DNA for the CDR3 is TGTGCCAGCAGCCCAGCGGGGACTGAAGCTTTCTTT.

This clone was seen at least ten times. This rearrangement joins TRBV4-1 to TRBJ1-4; 8 positions agree with TRBD1. In germline, CDR1 is MGHRA, CDR2 YSYEKL. V shed 4 bases and J 2 bases; nucleotides not matched to a gene: 6. This CDR3 is 16 amino acids long. Here the CDR3 DNA reads TGCGCCAGCAGCCTACAGGGGGGCACTACTAATGAAAAACTGTTTTTT. Its translation: CASSLQGGTTNEKLFF.

This chain joins TRBV24-1 and TRBJ2-1; TRBD1 matches at 10 bases. Germline CDR1 KGHDR, CDR2 SFDVKD. The CDR3 spans 16 residues. Trimming at V came to 0 bases and at J to 8 bases, leaving 6 bases not matched to a gene. CDR3 protein: CATSDLWGQGNDEQFF. DNA for the CDR3: TGTGCCACCAGTGATTTGTGGGGACAGGGGAACGATGAGCAGTTCTTC.

The chain uses TRBV18 and TRBJ2-7; 7 nucleotides line up with TRBD1. The V segment lost 3 bases and the J segment 4 bases; nucleotides outside the gene matches: 3. Per germline, CDR1 KGHSH and CDR2 LQKENI. CDR3 length: 13 amino acids. CDR3 bases: TGTGCCAGCTCACCCGGGACAGCTTACGAGCAGTACGTC. Its protein product is CASSPGTAYEQYV.

This chain uses TRBV11-2 with TRBJ1-3; D gene ambiguous. The CDR3 is 15 residues long. Germline V gene data show CDR1 as SGHAT and CDR2 as FQNNGV. With 1 base removed from V and 4 bases from J, the gap between germline ends came to 11 bases. The CDR3 protein is CASSLGPGSGNTIYF. In nucleotides, the CDR3 is TGTGCCAGCAGCTTAGGTCCGGGGTCCGGAAACACCATATATTTT.

This rearrangement joins TRBV11-2 to TRBJ1-2, with TRBD1 identical over 7 bases. Germline CDR1 is SGHAT and CDR2 is FQNNGV. The CDR3 has 13 residues. Trimming cost V 6 bases and J 11 bases; bases outside gene matches: 12. The chain's CDR3 is CASSSPDRARYTF. The CDR3 coding sequence is TGTGCCAGCAGTTCACCCGACAGGGCTAGGTACACCTTC.

The CDR3 region is CASSKVTENTGELFF. The CDR3 DNA follows: TGTGCCAGCAGCAAAGTGACAGAGAACACCGGGGAGCTGTTTTTT. The chain uses TRBV21-1 and TRBJ2-2; whether TRBD1, the table's D call, matches the DNA was not checked. TRBV21-1 is termed a pseudogene. CDR3 size: 15 residues.

This chain links TRBV28 with TRBJ1-2, with D possibly being TRBD1 (6 bases). The germline V gene encodes CDR1 MDHEN and CDR2 SYDVKM. The V end lost 5 bases, the J end lost 3 bases, and 16 bases lay between the germline ends. This CDR3 comprises 15 residues. CDR3 amino acids: CASSSRGRWDYGYTF. The CDR3 nucleotides read TGTGCCAGCAGTAGCAGGGGAAGGTGGGACTATGGCTACACCTTC.

The CDR3, as DNA: TGTGCCAGTAGGCTAGAGGGGACTAGACGTACCGGGGAGCTGTTTTTT. Translation: CASRLEGTRRTGELFF. The chain carries TRBV19 and TRBJ2-2; TRBD2 matches 8 bases. The length of the CDR3 is 16 residues. V shed 6 bases and J 5 bases; nucleotides not matched to a gene: 11. CDR1 is LNHDA and CDR2 is SQIVND in the germline V gene (reference sequence). Full variable domain (missing parts from reference TRBV19 and TRBJ2-2): DGGITQSPKYLFRKEGQNVTLSCEQNLNHDAMYWYRQDPGQGLRLIYYSQIVNDFQKGDIAEGYSVSREKKESFPLTVTSAQKNPTAFYLCASRLEGTRRTGELFFGEGSRLTVL.

A single count supports this clone. The rearrangement joins TRBV2 to TRBJ1-6; D unresolved. CDR1 SNHLY and CDR2 FYNNEI come from the germline V gene. This CDR3 spans 15 amino acids. The V end was cut by 7 bases, the J end by 6 bases, with 16 bases between. The CDR3 sequence: CASTNRERGNSPLHF. The CDR3 nucleotides are TGTGCCAGCACTAACCGGGAAAGAGGTAATTCACCCCTCCACTTT.

The chain has TRBV5-5 and TRBJ2-5; TRBD1 matches 8 bases. V lost 4 bases, J lost 4 bases, and 9 bases stayed unmatched. Germline CDR1 reads SGHKS; CDR2 reads YYEKEE (reference sequence). The CDR3 is 15 residues long. Here the CDR3 DNA reads TGTGCCAGCAGCCCGGCGACAGGGGCAACAGAGACCCAGTACTTC. Amino acids: CASSPATGATETQYF.

The chain couples TRBV11-3 to TRBJ2-3; 13 bases fit TRBD2. From germline, CDR1 is SGHNT and CDR2 YENEEA. The V and J ends lost 1 base and 2 bases, in that order; junction bases with no gene match: 6. The CDR3 has 18 amino acids. DNA for the CDR3: TGTGCCAGCAGCTTAGGACTAGCGGGGGGAGTCCTCACAGATACGCAGTATTTT. It translates to CASSLGLAGGVLTDTQYF.

The chain has TRBV5-1 and TRBJ2-7, with D possibly being TRBD1 (5 bases). The V end was cut by 4 bases, the J end by 2 bases, with 13 bases between. From germline, CDR1 is SGHRS and CDR2 YFSETQ. The CDR3 length is 14 residues. CDR3 DNA: TGCGCCAGCAGCCCGGAAGGGGTGCCCTACGAGCAGTACGTC. Translated: CASSPEGVPYEQYV.

The CDR3 region is CASSPQAGNSPLHF. The CDR3 nucleotides are TGTGCCAGCAGCCCCCAGGCGGGGAATTCACCCCTCCACTTT. The J gene is TRBJ1-6, the V gene TRBV3-1 (or the pseudogene TRBV3-2); D uncertain. Per germline, CDR1 LGHDT and CDR2 YNNKEL (reference sequence). CDR3 length: 14 residues. With 4 bases removed from V and 7 bases from J, the gap between germline ends came to 11 bases.